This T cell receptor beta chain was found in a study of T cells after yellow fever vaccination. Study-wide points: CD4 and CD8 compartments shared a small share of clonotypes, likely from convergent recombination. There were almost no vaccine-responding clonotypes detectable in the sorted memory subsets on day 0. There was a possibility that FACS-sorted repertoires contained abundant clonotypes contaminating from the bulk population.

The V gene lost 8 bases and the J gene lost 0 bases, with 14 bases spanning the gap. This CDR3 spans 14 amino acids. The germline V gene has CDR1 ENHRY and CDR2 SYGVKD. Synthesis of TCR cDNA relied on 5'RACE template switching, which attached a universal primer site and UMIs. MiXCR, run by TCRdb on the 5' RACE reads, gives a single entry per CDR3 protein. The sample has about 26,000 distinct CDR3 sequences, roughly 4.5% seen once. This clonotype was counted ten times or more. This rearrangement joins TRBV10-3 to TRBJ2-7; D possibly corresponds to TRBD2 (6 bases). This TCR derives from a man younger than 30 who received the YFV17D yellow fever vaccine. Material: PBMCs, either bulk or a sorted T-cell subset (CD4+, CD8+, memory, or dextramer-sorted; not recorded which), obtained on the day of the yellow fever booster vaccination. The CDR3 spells CAIALGGSSYEQYV. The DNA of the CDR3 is TGTGCCATCGCCCTAGGAGGGAGCTCCTACGAGCAGTACGTC.